The table lists the clone carrying this TCR beta chain with a count of one. Its specificity is unknown. These data come from a study of cytomegalovirus exposure and HLA in healthy donors. General study points: The authors later linked a missense DCLRE1C variant to TCR beta V- and J-gene trimming. The authors listed approximately 150 TCR beta chains as cytomegalovirus-associated.

Trimming removed 7 bases from V and 3 bases from J, with 18 bases in between. This CDR3 comprises 15 residues. Germline CDR1 SGHTA, CDR2 FQGNSA. In the PCR, 60 Vbeta and 13 Jbeta primers were used. Assay: immunoSEQ multiplex PCR; the TCRdb copy retains only in-frame clones and omits some. The repertoire has 120,000 to 150,000 clones, 70% to 80% of them found once; the top ten carry 4% to 6%. Material: PBMCs. The chain combines TRBV7-2 with TRBJ1-2; D might be TRBD1 (6 bases). This receptor was identified in a woman aged 45-65 years in good health and CMV-seronegative. This CDR3 is CASTFRQVPYYGYTF. CDR3 nucleotides: TGTGCCAGCACCTTCAGACAGGTGCCTTACTATGGCTACACCTTC.